The 29 T cell receptor beta chains listed next were all sequenced from one sample in a study of shared T cell receptors in the human thymus. TCRdb keeps only in-frame clones here, not all; method: immunoSEQ multiplex PCR. The sample lists hundreds of thousands of clones, 95% occurring once. The sample was thymocytes. The receptors here all came from a human donor.

This clone has only one observation. The DNA for the CDR3 is TGTGCCAGCAGTCGACAGGCGGGAGTGGAAAACATTCAGTACTTC. Translation gives CASSRQAGVENIQYF. The chain links TRBV28 to TRBJ2-4; possibly TRBD2 for D (7 bases). The CDR3 loop spans 15 amino acids. The V gene lost 5 bases and the J gene lost 5 bases, with 16 bases spanning the gap. The germline gives CDR1 MDHEN, CDR2 SYDVKM. The whole variable domain, remainder taken from reference TRBV28 and TRBJ2-4, is DVKVTQSSRYLVKRTGEKVFLECVQDMDHENMFWYRQDPGLGLRLIYFSYDVKMKEKGDIPEGYSVSREKKERFSLILESASTNQTSMYLCASSRQAGVENIQYFGAGTRLSVL.

This clone is a singleton in its sample. The CDR3 bases are TGTGCCAGCCTCCCCTGGCAGGCCGGGGAGACCCAGTACTTC. This translates into CASLPWQAGETQYF. V is TRBV28 and J is TRBJ2-5; no clear D. The CDR3 runs 14 residues. Trimming removed 8 bases from V and 5 bases from J, with 18 bases in between. CDR1 and CDR2 from the germline V gene are MDHEN and SYDVKM.

The chain has TRBV27 and TRBJ2-7, with TRBD2 as a possible D gene (6 bases). The CDR3 consists of 16 residues. V shed 4 bases and J shed 6 bases, with 22 bases lying between them. Germline V gene lookup returns CDR1 MNHEY and CDR2 SMNVEV (reference sequence). The CDR3, as DNA: TGTGCCAGCAGTTCCCGAGTCCCACCGGCGGGGTCCGAGCAGTACTTC. This sequence encodes CASSSRVPPAGSEQYF.

The genes are TRBV7-8 and TRBJ2-3; 9 bases align to TRBD2. The J segment lost 4 bases and the V segment lost 4 bases, leaving 18 bases of the junction unmatched. CDR1 is SGHVS, CDR2 FQNEAQ, per germline. The CDR3 extends over 19 amino acids. CDR3 amino acids: CASSSPPGLAKSDADTQYF. DNA of the CDR3: TGTGCCAGCAGCTCACCGCCGGGACTAGCAAAATCTGACGCAGATACGCAGTATTTT. Combining the CDR3 with reference TRBV7-8 and TRBJ2-3 gives the whole variable domain GAGVSQSPRYKVAKRGQDVALRCDPISGHVSLFWYQQALGQGPEFLTYFQNEAQLDKSGLPSDRFFAERPEGSVSTLKIQRTQQEDSAVYLCASSSPPGLAKSDADTQYFGPGTRLTVL.

This clone was seen once. This chain uses TRBV9 with TRBJ2-7; tentative D call: TRBD2 (5 bases). CDR3 length: 13 amino acids. In germline, CDR1 is SGDLS, CDR2 YYNGEE. V was shortened by 0 bases and J by 2 bases, with 6 bases between the two germline ends. For the CDR3, the DNA is TGTGCCAGCAGCGTAGACGGGACCTACGAGCAGTACTTC. It specifies CASSVDGTYEQYF.

This clone was observed a few times. J is TRBJ1-5 and V is TRBV7-2; no clear D. The germline V gene has CDR1 SGHTA and CDR2 FQGNSA. The V end lost 3 bases, the J end lost 0 bases, and 9 bases lay between the germline ends. The CDR3 sequence is 15 residues long. The CDR3 sequence is CASSLGVYSNQPQHF. CDR3 DNA sequence: TGTGCCAGCAGCTTGGGCGTCTATAGCAATCAGCCCCAGCATTTT.

The chain uses TRBV11-1 and TRBJ2-7; 9 bases are a match to TRBD1. V dropped 5 bases and J dropped 6; count of bases not matched to a gene: 14. This CDR3 is built from 16 residues. Germline loops: CDR1 SGHAT, CDR2 FQDESV (reference sequence). CDR3 loop: CASSRTGTGFRVEQYF. Here the CDR3 DNA reads TGTGCCAGCAGCCGTACCGGGACAGGGTTTCGCGTCGAGCAGTACTTC.

The chain recombines TRBV7-9 with TRBJ2-3, with TRBD2 matching 8 bases. After removal of 5 bases from V and 5 bases from J, the junction contained 12 bases not matched to a gene. The CDR3 is made up of 16 amino acids. From germline, CDR1 is SEHNR and CDR2 FQNEAQ (reference sequence). The CDR3 here is CASSDKTSARGDTQYF. CDR3 nucleotide sequence: TGTGCCAGCAGCGACAAGACTAGCGCCAGGGGAGATACGCAGTATTTT.

The chain couples TRBV5-4 to TRBJ2-6, with TRBD2 as a possible D gene (6 bases). Deletions cut 7 bases from V and 2 bases from J, with 13 bases between. CDR1 and CDR2 (germline): SGHNT, YYREEE (reference sequence). The CDR3 has 15 residues. DNA for the CDR3: TGTGCCAGCTTACCCCCGGGGGCTGGGGCCAACGTCCTGACTTTC. Protein sequence: CASLPPGAGANVLTF. Full variable domain (missing parts from reference TRBV5-4 and TRBJ2-6): ETGVTQSPTHLIKTRGQQVTLRCSSQSGHNTVSWYQQALGQGPQFIFQYYREEENGRGNFPPRFSGLQFPNYSSELNVNALELDDSALYLCASLPPGAGANVLTFGAGSRLTVL.

The V call is TRBV19, the J call TRBJ2-7; D is unclear. Germline V gene sequence: CDR1 LNHDA, CDR2 SQIVND (reference sequence). The CDR3 has 14 amino acids. The V end was cut by 6 bases, the J end by 1 base, with 13 bases between. CDR3 residues: CASSIRATSYEQYF. The DNA of the CDR3 is TGTGCCAGTAGCATAAGGGCCACTTCCTACGAGCAGTACTTC. Supplemented by reference TRBV19 and TRBJ2-7, the full variable domain reads DGGITQSPKYLFRKEGQNVTLSCEQNLNHDAMYWYRQDPGQGLRLIYYSQIVNDFQKGDIAEGYSVSREKKESFPLTVTSAQKNPTAFYLCASSIRATSYEQYFGPGTRLTVT.

V is TRBV9 and J is TRBJ1-2; D perhaps matches TRBD1 (6 bases). The V gene's germline CDR1 is SGDLS and CDR2 YYNGEE. The length of the CDR3 is 17 residues. V lost 0 bases to trimming and J lost 6 bases, with 21 bases between them. As DNA, the CDR3 is TGTGCCAGCAGCGTAGAGGGGAGACAGGCTTTCGGGCATGGCTACACCTTC. Translating gives CASSVEGRQAFGHGYTF.

This chain uses TRBV28 with TRBJ1-2; 7 nucleotides match TRBD1. Per germline, CDR1 MDHEN and CDR2 SYDVKM. This CDR3 comprises 15 residues. V shed 6 bases, J shed 5 bases, and the junction held 12 bases outside the gene matches. The DNA for the CDR3 is TGTGCCAGCAGCACTCAGGGGGGAGGGACATATGGCTACACCTTC. Its protein is CASSTQGGGTYGYTF.

The rearrangement uses TRBV30 and TRBJ2-7, with 12 bases matching TRBD2. V shed 0 bases and J 2 bases; nucleotides not matched to a gene: 8. Germline CDR1 reads GTSNPN; CDR2 reads SVGIG (reference sequence). The CDR3 runs to 17 residues. CDR3 sequence (DNA): TGTGCCTGGAGTGTACAGGGGGCTAGCGGGAGGGCCTACGAGCAGTACTTC. Translating gives CAWSVQGASGRAYEQYF.

The chain joins TRBV13 to TRBJ2-5; a weak D match, TRBD2 (6 bases). The CDR3 is 16 residues long. V lost 5 bases and J 0 bases, leaving 16 bases between the germline ends. Germline V gives CDR1 PRHDT, CDR2 FYEKMQ (reference sequence). The CDR3 here is CASSHRGLGHQETQYF. Written as DNA, the CDR3 is TGTGCCAGCAGCCACCGGGGACTGGGGCACCAAGAGACCCAGTACTTC.

A single count supports this clone. The V call is TRBV14, the J call TRBJ2-1, with 7 bases fitting TRBD2. The J segment lost 8 bases and the V segment lost 1 base, leaving 5 bases of the junction unmatched. Germline-derived CDR1 and CDR2 are SGHDN and FVKESK. The CDR3 totals 14 residues. DNA for the CDR3: TGTGCCAGCAGCCAAGGGGGGGGGATCCATGAGCAGTTCTTC. This gives the protein CASSQGGGIHEQFF.

This rearrangement joins TRBV27 to TRBJ1-2, with TRBD1 matching over 10 bases. This CDR3 has 15 residues. V shed 0 bases and J 8 bases; nucleotides not matched to a gene: 6. Germline V gene lookup returns CDR1 MNHEY and CDR2 SMNVEV (reference sequence). The CDR3 nucleotides read TGTGCCAGCAGTTTATCGGCGGGACAGGGGTACGGCTACACCTTC. Translated, it gives CASSLSAGQGYGYTF.

This chain's CDR3 is CASSKDGDLAKNIQYF. The CDR3 DNA follows: TGTGCCAGCAGTAAGGACGGCGACCTAGCCAAAAACATTCAGTACTTC. This chain joins TRBV27 and TRBJ2-4; D remains unclear. Trimming cost V 5 bases and J 0 bases, with 14 bases left between them. Germline CDR1 reads MNHEY; CDR2 reads SMNVEV (reference sequence). CDR3 length: 16 residues.

The sample holds a few counts of this clone. This chain connects TRBV18 to TRBJ1-5; 8 bases align to TRBD1. J lost 5 bases, V lost 0 bases, and 3 bases had no gene match. This CDR3 is built from 15 residues. Germline V lookup: CDR1 KGHSH, CDR2 LQKENI. Here the CDR3 DNA reads TGTGCCAGCTCACCACCGGGACAGGATTATCAGCCCCAGCATTTT. Its protein is CASSPPGQDYQPQHF.

This chain uses TRBV28 with TRBJ2-7, with 7 bases identical to TRBD2. Trimming took 2 bases from V and 5 from J; bases not matched to a gene: 6. The CDR3 is made up of 14 amino acids. The germline V gene has CDR1 MDHEN and CDR2 SYDVKM. This CDR3 reads CASSLAGERHEQYF. Here the CDR3 DNA reads TGTGCCAGCAGTTTAGCGGGAGAACGCCACGAGCAGTACTTC.

The V and J genes are TRBV27 and TRBJ1-5; D is unclear. The CDR3 length is 13 residues. CDR1 is MNHEY and CDR2 is SMNVEV in the germline V gene (reference sequence). The germline V and J ends were trimmed by 6 bases and 3 bases, with 9 bases remaining between them. CDR3 DNA sequence: TGTGCCAGCAGACGGCGACCCAATCAGCCCCAGCATTTT. Residues: CASRRRPNQPQHF.

On this clone: A junction boundary mismatches the germline segment, possibly from a read error. V is TRBV10-2 and J is TRBJ1-2; D is perhaps TRBD1 (6 bases). The CDR3 contains 12 residues. The germline gives CDR1 WSHSY, CDR2 SAAADI. CDR3 sequence: CASSELQGSRLF. The DNA of the CDR3 is TGCGCCAGCAGTGAGCTCCAGGGGAGTAGGCTCTTC.

This rearrangement joins TRBV30 to TRBJ2-1, with TRBD2 matching over 11 bases. The CDR3 is made up of 17 amino acids. Germline-derived CDR1 and CDR2 are GTSNPN and SVGIG (reference sequence). The J segment lost 6 bases and the V segment lost 2 bases, leaving 12 bases of the junction unmatched. CDR3 DNA sequence: TGTGCCTGGAGTCCCCCCGCACTAGCGGGAGTCGCCAATGAGCAGTTCTTC. The encoded protein is CAWSPPALAGVANEQFF.

The V call is TRBV5-1, the J call TRBJ2-7; possible D gene TRBD2, 5 bases. Germline-derived CDR1 and CDR2 are SGHRS and YFSETQ. The CDR3 runs to 13 residues. V was cut by 6 bases and J by 5 bases, with 15 bases left in between. The CDR3 nucleotides read TGCGCCAGCACCCACGTGGGAGCCCACGAGCAGTACTTC. This codes for CASTHVGAHEQYF.

This chain links TRBV11-2 with TRBJ2-3; D tentatively reads TRBD1 or TRBD2 (5 bases each). Germline CDR1 and CDR2: SGHAT and FQNNGV. Trimming pared 1 base from V and 4 bases from J, leaving 15 bases between. The CDR3 sequence is 16 residues long. CDR3 sequence reads: CASSLAGPKGPDTQYF. The CDR3 bases are TGTGCCAGCAGCTTAGCGGGACCCAAGGGCCCAGATACGCAGTATTTT.

This sequence joins TRBV15 and TRBJ2-7, with a weak D call TRBD2 (5 bases). The CDR3 length is 15 residues. Germline lookup yields CDR1 LNHNV and CDR2 YYDKDF (reference sequence). Trimming stripped 0 bases from V and 4 bases from J, with 13 bases between. The CDR3 DNA reads as TGTGCCACCAGCAGAGATAACGGGGTTGGATACGAGCAGTACTTC. Translating gives CATSRDNGVGYEQYF.

The CDR3 DNA sequence: TGTGCCAGCAGGCGGGGACACCCCTACAATGAGCAGTTCTTC. Translating gives CASRRGHPYNEQFF. The chain employs TRBV27 and TRBJ2-1; TRBD1 or TRBD2 may be the D gene (6 bases each). This CDR3 is built from 14 residues. The germline gives CDR1 MNHEY, CDR2 SMNVEV (reference sequence). V was cut by 6 bases and J by 2 bases, with 11 bases left in between.

V usage is TRBV28 and J usage is TRBJ2-1, with TRBD2 as a possible D gene (5 bases). The CDR3 loop spans 15 amino acids. From germline, CDR1 is MDHEN and CDR2 SYDVKM. Trimming stripped 2 bases from V and 2 bases from J, with 10 bases between. CDR3 sequence: CASSLRSGPYNEQFF. CDR3 DNA sequence: TGTGCCAGCAGTTTACGGAGCGGCCCCTACAATGAGCAGTTCTTC.

The genes are TRBV5-1 and TRBJ1-1; 10 bases agree with TRBD1. Germline assignment: CDR1 SGHRS and CDR2 YFSETQ. V shed 4 bases and J 1 base; nucleotides not matched to a gene: 7. The CDR3 has 16 residues. CDR3 sequence reads: CASSVGTGARNTEAFF. CDR3 bases: TGCGCCAGCAGCGTTGGGACAGGGGCTAGGAACACTGAAGCTTTCTTT.

The chain employs TRBV6-1 and TRBJ1-3; weak D call: TRBD1 (5 bases). Trimming stripped 4 bases from V and 0 bases from J, with 19 bases between. The CDR3 has 18 amino acids. Germline V gives CDR1 MNHNS, CDR2 SASEGT. The CDR3 DNA reads as TGTGCCAGCAGTGCCGGGACCCTCGTTGGGAGCTCTGGAAACACCATATATTTT. Translated: CASSAGTLVGSSGNTIYF.